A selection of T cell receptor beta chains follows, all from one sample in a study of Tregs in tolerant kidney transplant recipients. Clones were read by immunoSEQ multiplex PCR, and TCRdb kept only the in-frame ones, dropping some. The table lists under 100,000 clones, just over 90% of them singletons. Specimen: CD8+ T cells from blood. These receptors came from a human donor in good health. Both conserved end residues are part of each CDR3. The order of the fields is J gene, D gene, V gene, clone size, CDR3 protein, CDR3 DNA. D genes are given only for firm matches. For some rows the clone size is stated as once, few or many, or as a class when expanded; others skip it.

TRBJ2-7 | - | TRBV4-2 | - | CASSQEWGPGQAYEQYF | TGTGCCAGCAGCCAAGAGTGGGGCCCGGGACAAGCCTACGAGCAGTACTTC
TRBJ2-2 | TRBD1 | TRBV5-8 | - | CASSLGQGAGELFF | TGTGCCAGCAGCTTGGGACAGGGCGCCGGGGAGCTGTTTTTT
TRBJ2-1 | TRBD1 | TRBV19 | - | CASSITTGGPQKLF | TGTGCCAGTAGTATTACAACAGGGGGCCCTCAAAAGCTCTTC
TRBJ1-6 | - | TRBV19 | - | CASNPAGEGSPLHF | TGTGCCAGTAATCCCGCAGGGGAGGGATCACCCCTCCACTTT
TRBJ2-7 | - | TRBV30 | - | CAWSSGTSSYEQYF | TGTGCCTGGAGCTCCGGGACCTCCTCCTACGAGCAGTACTTC
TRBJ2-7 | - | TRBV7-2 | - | CASSSMFRRGLYF | TGTGCCAGCAGCTCCATGTTCAGGAGGGGCCTGTACTTC
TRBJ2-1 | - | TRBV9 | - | CASSPASSYNEQFF | TGTGCCAGCAGCCCCGCGTCCTCCTACAATGAGCAGTTCTTC
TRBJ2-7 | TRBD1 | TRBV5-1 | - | CASSLGGSEQYF | TGCGCCAGCAGCTTAGGGGGCAGCGAGCAGTACTTC
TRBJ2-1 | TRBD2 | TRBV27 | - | CASSLLGPSGGVNEQFF | TGTGCCAGCAGTTTACTGGGCCCCAGCGGGGGGGTTAATGAGCAGTTCTTC
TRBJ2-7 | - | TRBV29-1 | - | CSVAVSSYEQYF | TGCAGCGTTGCGGTCAGTTCCTACGAGCAGTACTTC
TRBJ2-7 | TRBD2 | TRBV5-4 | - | CASSQSMGSGISYEQYF | TGTGCCAGCAGCCAGAGTATGGGGAGCGGGATCTCCTACGAGCAGTACTTC
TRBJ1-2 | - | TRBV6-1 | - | CASGAVRNYGYTF | TGTGCCAGTGGGGCGGTGAGGAACTATGGCTACACCTTC
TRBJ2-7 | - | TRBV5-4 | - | CASSLSRGDLYEQYF | TGTGCCAGCAGCTTGTCGAGGGGGGACCTTTACGAGCAGTACTTC
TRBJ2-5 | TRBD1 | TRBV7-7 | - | CASSRNRGRPETQYF | TGTGCCAGCAGCCGGAACAGGGGGCGCCCAGAGACCCAGTACTTC
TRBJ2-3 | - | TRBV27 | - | CASMVLGTDTQYF | TGTGCCAGCATGGTTTTGGGCACAGATACGCAGTATTTT
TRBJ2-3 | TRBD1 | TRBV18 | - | CASSPPTGVHDTQYF | TGTGCCAGCTCACCACCGACAGGGGTTCACGATACGCAGTATTTT
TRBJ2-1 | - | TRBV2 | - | CASSELAYNEQFF | TGTGCCAGCAGTGAACTGGCTTACAATGAGCAGTTCTTC
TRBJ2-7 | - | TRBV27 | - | CASSAAGQIYEQYF | TGTGCCAGCAGTGCGGCGGGACAAATCTACGAGCAGTACTTC
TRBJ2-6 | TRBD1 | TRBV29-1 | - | CSVGDRTGSGANVLTF | TGCAGCGTAGGCGATAGGACAGGCTCTGGGGCCAACGTCCTGACTTTC
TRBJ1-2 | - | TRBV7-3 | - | CASSPGRNYGYTF | TGTGCCAGCAGCCCGGGACGGAACTATGGCTACACCTTC
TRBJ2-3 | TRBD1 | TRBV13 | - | CASSPDRVRRSFTDTQYF | TGTGCCAGCAGCCCGGACAGGGTTCGGCGGTCTTTCACAGATACGCAGTATTTT
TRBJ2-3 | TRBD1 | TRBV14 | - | CASSQDRGRVDTQYF | TGTGCCAGCAGCCAAGATAGGGGGCGCGTAGATACGCAGTATTTT
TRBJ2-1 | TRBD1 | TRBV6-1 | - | CASSWGQGLSMEQFF | TGTGCCAGCAGCTGGGGACAGGGTCTCAGTATGGAGCAGTTCTTC
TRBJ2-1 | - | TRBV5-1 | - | CASARESSYNEQFF | TGCGCCAGCGCGAGGGAAAGCTCCTACAATGAGCAGTTCTTC
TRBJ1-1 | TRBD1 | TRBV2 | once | CASRGTGAFF | TGTGCCAGCAGGGGGACAGGAGCTTTCTTT
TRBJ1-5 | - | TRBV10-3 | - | CAISGGTDNQPQHF | TGTGCCATCAGTGGGGGAACAGACAATCAGCCCCAGCATTTT
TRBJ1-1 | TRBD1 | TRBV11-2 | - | CASSSWTGRGPEAFF | TGTGCCAGCAGCTCCTGGACAGGGCGGGGCCCTGAAGCTTTCTTT
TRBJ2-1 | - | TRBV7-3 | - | CASSPGAGSMDEQFF | TGTGCCAGCAGCCCCGGGGCAGGTAGTATGGATGAGCAGTTCTTC
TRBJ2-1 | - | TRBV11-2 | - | CASSLGGSSYNEQFF | TGTGCCAGCAGCTTAGGTGGCTCCTCCTACAATGAGCAGTTCTTC
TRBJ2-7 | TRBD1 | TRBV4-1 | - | CASSQGGSGGYEQYF | TGCGCCAGCAGCCAAGGAGGCTCAGGGGGTTACGAGCAGTACTTC
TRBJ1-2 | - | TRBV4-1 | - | CASSPPDRVEGYTF | TGCGCCAGCAGCCCCCCGGACAGAGTTGAGGGCTACACCTTC
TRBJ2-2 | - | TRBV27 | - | CASSLYTGELFF | TGTGCCAGCAGTTTGTACACCGGGGAGCTGTTTTTT
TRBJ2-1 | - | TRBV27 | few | CASSIVWEGQQFF | TGTGCCAGCAGTATCGTCTGGGAAGGCCAGCAGTTCTTC
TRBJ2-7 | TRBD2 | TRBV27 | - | CASSNLGLDYEQYF | TGTGCCAGCAGTAACTTGGGACTAGACTACGAGCAGTACTTC
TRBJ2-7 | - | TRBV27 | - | CASSFKSYSYEQYF | TGTGCCAGCAGTTTTAAGTCATACTCCTACGAGCAGTACTTC
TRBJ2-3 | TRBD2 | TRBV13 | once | CASSPSGTSGRFRGDTQYF | TGTGCCAGCAGCCCTAGCGGGACTAGCGGGAGATTCCGGGGGGATACGCAGTATTTT
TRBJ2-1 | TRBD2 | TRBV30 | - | CAWGWGGNEQFF | TGTGCCTGGGGGTGGGGAGGGAATGAGCAGTTCTTC
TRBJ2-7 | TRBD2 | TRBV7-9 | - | CASSKLAGGPEYEQYF | TGTGCCAGCAGCAAGCTAGCGGGAGGGCCGGAGTACGAGCAGTACTTC
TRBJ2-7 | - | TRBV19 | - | CASSSGTPPYEQYF | TGTGCCAGTAGCTCCGGGACACCTCCCTACGAGCAGTACTTC
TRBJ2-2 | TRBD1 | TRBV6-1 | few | CASMGQGSNTGELFF | TGTGCCAGCATGGGACAGGGGTCCAACACCGGGGAGCTGTTTTTT
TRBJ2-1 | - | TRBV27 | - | CASKTYNEQFF | TGTGCCAGCAAGACCTACAATGAGCAGTTCTTC
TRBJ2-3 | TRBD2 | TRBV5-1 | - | CASSLTSESDTQYF | TGCGCCAGCAGCTTGACTAGCGAATCAGATACGCAGTATTTT
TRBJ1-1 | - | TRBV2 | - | CAQRSQQNTEAFF | TGTGCCCAGAGGTCGCAGCAAAACACTGAAGCTTTCTTT
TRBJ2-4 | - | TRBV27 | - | CASSPREAKNIQYF | TGTGCCAGCAGTCCCAGGGAAGCCAAAAACATTCAGTACTTC
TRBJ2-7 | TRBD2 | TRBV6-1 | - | CATGLANTYEQYF | TGTGCCACGGGACTAGCTAACACCTACGAGCAGTACTTC
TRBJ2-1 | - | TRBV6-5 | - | CASSYVPSSYNEQFF | TGTGCCAGCAGTTACGTCCCGAGCTCCTACAATGAGCAGTTCTTC
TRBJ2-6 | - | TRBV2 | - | CASPGSGANVLTF | TGTGCCAGCCCAGGATCCGGGGCCAACGTCCTGACTTTC
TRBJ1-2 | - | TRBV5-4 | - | CASSFQGSTYGYTF | TGTGCCAGCAGCTTCCAGGGGTCGACGTATGGCTACACCTTC